This section outlines one TCR beta chain sequence together with its context. The antigen remains undetermined. These data originate in a study of CD8 T cells in ankylosing spondylitis. Study-level points and caveats: It appeared that ankylosing spondylitis blood was characterized by a TCR beta motif of 8 or 9 highly homologous variants.

J gave up 0 bases and V 4 bases, and 8 bases lay outside the gene matches. The CDR3 contains 18 residues. From germline, CDR1 is SGHTA and CDR2 FQGTGA. With molecular barcodes, quantitative 5'-RACE was used to make the TCR beta libraries. TCRdb fed the 5' RACE reads into MiXCR, producing one record per CDR3 protein. The sample shows 700,000 or so distinct CDR3 sequences, 15% to 20% of them seen only once. The sequence came from a male donor with ankylosing spondylitis. The chain employs TRBV7-3 and TRBJ2-3; 12 bases fit TRBD2. Sequencing used blood, either unsorted or a sorted T cell fraction (not recorded which). Written as DNA, the CDR3 is TGTGCCAGCAGCTCCGGACTAGCGGGGACTACTAGCACAGATACGCAGTATTTT. It is translated as CASSSGLAGTTSTDTQYF.